A single sample is the source of the 9 T cell receptor beta chains below, sequenced in a study of Ad26.COV2.S vaccination and SARS-CoV-2 variants. Treatment specified: some 19 received Ad26.COV2.S at low or high dose, single or two shots; 5 received placebo; per-sample allocation not given. Each sample was drawn 63 days after the first injection (of vaccine or placebo). Clones were sequenced by immunoSEQ multiplex PCR, and TCRdb holds only the in-frame ones, with some missing. The table lists 410,000 or so clones, approximately 92% of them singletons. Here the sequenced sample was peripheral blood, taken in a trial of Ad26.COV2.S vaccine versus placebo. The receptors were gathered from a person between 18 and 59 years old who received the Ad26.COV2.S COVID-19 vaccine or a placebo.

This clone was found once. V is TRBV24-1 and J is TRBJ2-2; D not resolved. The CDR3 length is 18 residues. The germline V gene has CDR1 KGHDR and CDR2 SFDVKD. V was cut by 6 bases and J by 0 bases, with 19 bases left in between. CDR3 in amino acids: CATSTQPRRDTNTGELFF. For the CDR3, the DNA is TGTGCCACCAGTACCCAACCAAGGAGAGACACGAACACCGGGGAGCTGTTTTTT.

The rearrangement links TRBV7-9 to TRBJ1-6; D gene unclear. The germline V and J ends were trimmed by 5 bases and 0 bases, with 8 bases remaining between them. This CDR3 comprises 15 residues. Germline assignment: CDR1 SEHNR and CDR2 FQNEAQ (reference sequence). The CDR3 DNA reads as TGTGCCAGCAGCCAGGACGGCTCCTATAATTCACCCCTCCACTTT. This codes for CASSQDGSYNSPLHF.

The chain links TRBV25-1 to TRBJ1-2; D unclear. V gave up 3 bases and J gave up 4 bases, with 3 bases separating them. The CDR3 has 11 residues. Germline assignment: CDR1 MGHDK and CDR2 SYGVNS. In DNA, the CDR3 is TGTGCCAGCAGTGATGGCTATGGCTACACCTTC. Translating gives CASSDGYGYTF.

The J gene is TRBJ2-1, the V gene TRBV5-1; 7 nucleotides agree with TRBD1. The CDR3 extends over 17 amino acids. J lost 5 bases, V lost 1 base, and 12 bases had no gene match. Germline CDR1 SGHRS, CDR2 YFSETQ. The CDR3 nucleotides are TGCGCCAGCAGCTTGAGGGGACAGAATGCTTTAGACAATGAGCAGTTCTTC. Protein product: CASSLRGQNALDNEQFF.

Regarding this clone: The same CDR3 can be traced to other DNA sequences in this sample. The V gene is TRBV28, the J gene TRBJ1-3; D possibly corresponds to TRBD1 (5 bases). Trimming took 3 bases from V and 3 from J, leaving 12 bases between them. Germline values: CDR1 MDHEN, CDR2 SYDVKM. CDR3 length: 15 amino acids. Written as DNA, the CDR3 is TGTGCCAGCAGTTTCCCCGGGGGTAGTGGAAACACCATATATTTT. It is translated as CASSFPGGSGNTIYF.

This chain joins TRBV7-9 and TRBJ1-1; 7 nucleotides align to TRBD1. The CDR3 contains 14 residues. CDR1 and CDR2 (germline): SEHNR, FQNEAQ (reference sequence). Trimming cost V 4 bases and J 0 bases; bases outside gene matches: 2. The CDR3 sequence is CASSWDSVNTEAFF. CDR3 in DNA: TGTGCCAGCAGCTGGGACAGTGTGAACACTGAAGCTTTCTTT.

The V and J genes are TRBV5-1 and TRBJ1-2; D perhaps matches TRBD1 (5 bases). Germline assignment: CDR1 SGHRS and CDR2 YFSETQ. The CDR3 runs to 14 residues. Trimming took off 0 bases at V and 7 bases at J, with 13 bases between the two ends. The CDR3 protein is CASSLDRGWSGYTF. In DNA, the CDR3 is TGCGCCAGCAGCTTGGATCGGGGGTGGTCTGGCTACACCTTC.

The V and J genes are TRBV27 and TRBJ1-1, with a weak D call TRBD1 (5 bases). The V end was cut by 7 bases, the J end by 0 bases, with 12 bases between. Germline CDR1 MNHEY, CDR2 SMNVEV (reference sequence). The CDR3 extends over 14 amino acids. The CDR3 region has the DNA TGTGCCAGCACCGGGGCAGAGATGAACACTGAAGCTTTCTTT. Its translation: CASTGAEMNTEAFF.

The rearrangement links TRBV30 to TRBJ2-1, with TRBD1 identical over 8 bases. The germline V gene encodes CDR1 GTSNPN and CDR2 SVGIG (reference sequence). CDR3 length: 19 residues. J gave up 1 base and V 0 bases, and 14 bases lay outside the gene matches. The CDR3: CAWSVTTPWTGRSYNEQFF. The CDR3 DNA sequence: TGTGCCTGGAGTGTAACAACACCCTGGACAGGGAGGTCCTACAATGAGCAGTTCTTC.